Following are 18 T cell receptor beta chains from one sample sequenced in a study of CD8 T cells in Susac syndrome. cDNA came from roughly 0.53 to 1 ug RNA primed by random hexamers. TCRdb reprocessed the immunoSEQ multiplex PCR reads via MiXCR and lists one record per CDR3 protein. This table has more than 150,000 distinct CDR3 sequences, roughly 94% appearing once. The sample taken for sequencing was CD8+ T cells from PBMCs. These TCRs come from a human donor with multiple sclerosis.

The chain carries TRBV6-4 and TRBJ1-1, with D perhaps matching TRBD1 (5 bases). The CDR3 totals 13 residues. Germline V CDR1 and CDR2: MRHNA, SNTAGT. V gave up 0 bases and J gave up 11 bases, with 13 bases separating them. CDR3 nucleotide sequence: TGTGCCAGCAGTGACTCGGGAGGGGATGAGGCTTTCTTT. Residues: CASSDSGGDEAFF.

V and J are TRBV20-1 and TRBJ2-1; 8 nucleotides align to TRBD2. CDR3 length equals 16 residues. V lost 3 bases and J lost 6; bases outside the gene matches: 13. The germline gives CDR1 DFQATT, CDR2 SNEGSKA (reference sequence). The CDR3 coding sequence is TGCAGTGCTAGCCCATCCCTAGCGGGCCGCCCCAATGAGCAGTTCTTC. Encoded protein: CSASPSLAGRPNEQFF.

This chain joins TRBV12-5 and TRBJ1-1; 9 bases agree with TRBD1. CDR1 and CDR2 (germline): LGHNT, FRNRAP. This CDR3 contains 19 residues. The ends lost 6 bases at V and 5 bases at J; junction bases unmatched: 22. The CDR3 reads CASGFPTPPGQGRWTEAFF. DNA of the CDR3: TGTGCTAGTGGCTTCCCTACCCCTCCGGGACAGGGAAGGTGGACTGAAGCTTTCTTT.

CDR3 in amino acids: CATSRDVEDRGTDTQYF. CDR3 DNA: TGTGCCACCAGCAGAGATGTGGAGGACAGGGGCACAGATACGCAGTATTTT. V and J are TRBV15 and TRBJ2-3; 8 bases align to TRBD1. Losses at the gene ends were 0 bases for V and 1 base for J; bases not matched to a gene: 6. The germline gives CDR1 LNHNV, CDR2 YYDKDF (reference sequence). The CDR3 runs to 17 residues. The whole variable domain, filled in from reference TRBV15 and TRBJ2-3, reads DAMVIQNPRYQVTQFGKPVTLSCSQTLNHNVMYWYQQKSSQAPKLLFHYYDKDFNNEADTPDNFQSRRPNTSFCFLDIRSPGLGDTAMYLCATSRDVEDRGTDTQYFGPGTRLTVL.

This chain links TRBV7-2 with TRBJ2-1; D unclear. Trimming stripped 0 bases from V and 6 bases from J, with 9 bases between. The CDR3 spans 14 residues. CDR1 and CDR2 (germline): SGHTA, FQGNSA. This CDR3 reads CASSLASTVNEQFF. As DNA, the CDR3 is TGTGCCAGCAGCTTAGCGTCTACGGTCAATGAGCAGTTCTTC. The full variable domain, rest sourced from reference TRBV7-2 and TRBJ2-1, is GAGVSQSPSNKVTEKGKDVELRCDPISGHTALYWYRQSLGQGLEFLIYFQGNSAPDKSGLPSDRFSAERTGGSVSTLTIQRTQQEDSAVYLCASSLASTVNEQFFGPGTRLTVL.

This clonotype came up once. This sequence joins TRBV18 and TRBJ1-2; maybe TRBD1 (5 bases). The V and J ends lost 3 bases and 6 bases respectively, with 14 bases between them. The CDR3 length is 14 residues. CDR1 is KGHSH and CDR2 is LQKENI in the germline V gene. Here the CDR3 DNA reads TGTGCCAGCTCACCCGGGACCCCGGGCAATGGCTACACCTTC. It is translated as CASSPGTPGNGYTF.

The gene calls are TRBV4-1 and TRBJ2-7; the match to TRBD1 covers 7 bases. The ends lost 2 bases at V and 0 bases at J; junction bases unmatched: 4. The CDR3 consists of 15 residues. Germline values: CDR1 MGHRA, CDR2 YSYEKL. The CDR3 reads CASSQRKGASYEQYF. The CDR3, as DNA: TGCGCCAGCAGCCAAAGGAAGGGGGCCTCCTACGAGCAGTACTTC.

The rearrangement uses TRBV3-1 and TRBJ1-2, with D perhaps matching TRBD1 (5 bases). CDR3 length: 16 residues. CDR1 is LGHDT, CDR2 YNNKEL, per germline (reference sequence). V was cut by 2 bases and J by 7 bases, with 20 bases left in between. CDR3 sequence: CASSQSLLGAGFGYTF. In DNA, the CDR3 is TGTGCCAGCAGCCAAAGCCTGCTTGGGGCGGGATTTGGCTACACCTTC.

This chain uses TRBV30 with TRBJ2-2, with D perhaps TRBD2 (6 bases). The CDR3 loop spans 14 amino acids. V was shortened by 4 bases and J by 5 bases, with 14 bases between the two germline ends. Germline CDR1 reads GTSNPN; CDR2 reads SVGIG (reference sequence). In DNA, the CDR3 is TGTGCCTGGATCGAGGGAGGTCGGACCGGGGAGCTGTTTTTT. Residues: CAWIEGGRTGELFF.

In regard to this clonotype: One junction end disagrees with the germline gene, perhaps due to a read error. J is TRBJ2-1 and V is TRBV7-8; D call uncertain. CDR1 is SGHVS, CDR2 FQNEAQ, per germline. The CDR3 runs 11 residues. As DNA, the CDR3 is TGTGCCATCAGCCCCGTCAATGAGCAGTTCTTC. It codes for CAISPVNEQFF.

This chain uses TRBV7-2 with TRBJ2-1, with D perhaps TRBD2 (6 bases). The CDR3 covers 17 residues. Trimming left V 5 bases short and J 4 bases short, with 21 bases between. In germline, CDR1 is SGHTA, CDR2 FQGNSA. CDR3 sequence: CASSLWGWGRLYNEQFF. Here the CDR3 DNA reads TGTGCCAGCAGCCTCTGGGGATGGGGGAGGCTTTACAATGAGCAGTTCTTC.

The chain combines TRBV23-1 with TRBJ1-5; tentative D call: TRBD1 (5 bases). TRBV23-1 falls under the ORF class, with uncertain function. The CDR3 extends over 18 amino acids. Trimming took 0 bases from V and 0 from J, leaving 15 bases between them. CDR3 loop: CASSQSGRELYSNQPQHF. The CDR3 DNA reads as TGCGCCAGCAGTCAATCGGGCAGGGAGTTGTATAGCAATCAGCCCCAGCATTTT.

The chain uses TRBV30 and TRBJ2-3, with D uncertain. The CDR3 is made up of 13 amino acids. Germline CDR1 is GTSNPN and CDR2 is SVGIG (reference sequence). The ends were cut back, 1 base at V and 2 bases at J, with 7 bases in the middle. This CDR3 reads CAWSGRTTDTQYF. The CDR3 DNA sequence: TGTGCCTGGAGTGGACGGACCACAGATACGCAGTATTTT.

This chain links TRBV30 with TRBJ1-1; no firm D call. CDR1 GTSNPN and CDR2 SVGIG come from the germline V gene (reference sequence). The CDR3 contains 15 residues. Trimming pared 2 bases from V and 4 bases from J, leaving 17 bases between. The CDR3 DNA reads TGTGCCTGGAGTTCCATTGTAACGGGAATCACTGAAGCTTTCTTT. Protein sequence: CAWSSIVTGITEAFF.

The chain uses TRBV7-9 and TRBJ2-7; D is unresolved. With 5 bases removed from V and 0 bases from J, the gap between germline ends came to 5 bases. The CDR3 runs to 12 residues. Germline V gives CDR1 SEHNR, CDR2 FQNEAQ (reference sequence). The CDR3 protein is CASSQISYEQYF. The CDR3 DNA reads TGTGCCAGCAGCCAGATCTCCTACGAGCAGTACTTC.

The chain has TRBV9 and TRBJ1-2; the match to TRBD1 covers 8 bases. The CDR3 runs 17 residues. The V gene end was trimmed by 0 bases and the J gene end by 1 base; junction bases not matched to a gene: 8. Per germline, CDR1 SGDLS and CDR2 YYNGEE. CDR3 in amino acids: CASSVDGTGTFNYGYTF. The CDR3 nucleotides are TGTGCCAGCAGCGTAGATGGGACAGGTACCTTTAACTATGGCTACACCTTC.

V and J are TRBV12-3 or TRBV12-4 and TRBJ1-1; D remains unclear. There are 12 residues in the CDR3. Trimming stripped 6 bases from V and 0 bases from J, with 5 bases between. CDR3 sequence reads: CASSWVNTEAFF. For the CDR3, the DNA is TGTGCCAGCAGCTGGGTGAACACTGAAGCTTTCTTT.

This clonotype was observed a few times. The rearrangement joins TRBV13 to TRBJ2-7, with D perhaps TRBD1 or TRBD2 (5 bases each). Germline-derived CDR1 and CDR2 are PRHDT and FYEKMQ (reference sequence). The CDR3 runs 14 residues. V lost 7 bases to trimming and J lost 3 bases, with 16 bases between them. CDR3 protein: CASIPGQLHYEQYF. CDR3 coding DNA: TGTGCCAGCATCCCGGGGCAGCTACACTACGAGCAGTACTTC. Looking up the rest from reference TRBV13 and TRBJ2-7 gives the full variable domain: AAGVIQSPRHLIKEKRETATLKCYPIPRHDTVYWYQQGPGQDPQFLISFYEKMQSDKGSIPDRFSAQQFSDYHSELNMSSLELGDSALYFCASIPGQLHYEQYFGPGTRLTVT.